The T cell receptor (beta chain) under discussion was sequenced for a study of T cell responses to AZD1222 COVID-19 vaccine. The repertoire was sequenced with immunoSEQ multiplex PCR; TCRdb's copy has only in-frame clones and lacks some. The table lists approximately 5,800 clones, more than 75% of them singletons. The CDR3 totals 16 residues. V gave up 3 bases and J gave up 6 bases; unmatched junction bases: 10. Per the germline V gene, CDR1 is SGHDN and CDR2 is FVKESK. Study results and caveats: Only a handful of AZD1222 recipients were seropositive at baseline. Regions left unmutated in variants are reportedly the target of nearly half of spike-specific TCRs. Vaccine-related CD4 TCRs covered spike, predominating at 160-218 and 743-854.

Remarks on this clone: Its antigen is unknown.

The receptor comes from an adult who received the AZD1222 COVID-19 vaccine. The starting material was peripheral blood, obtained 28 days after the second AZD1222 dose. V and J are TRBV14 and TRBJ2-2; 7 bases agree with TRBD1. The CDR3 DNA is TGTGCCAGCAGCCAGAGTCACGCAGGGGGACCCGGGGAGCTGTTTTTT. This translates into CASSQSHAGGPGELFF.